A selection of T cell receptor beta chains follows, all from one sample in a study of T cell repertoires in cytomegalovirus infection. TCRdb reanalysed the reads using MiXCR and keeps one entry per CDR3 protein. This sample has some 920,000 distinct CDR3 sequences, with approximately 32% found just once. For these TCRs, the target antigens are not known. This specimen was cultured CD8+ T cells from PBMCs, taken from culture after CMV antigen stimulation. The source is a human donor in good health (CMV status not recorded). Some clones in this sample may be carry-over from other donors' samples. Both conserved end residues are part of each CDR3. A D gene is named only where the DNA matches it firmly. Size is stated for part of the rows, as once, few or many counts, or as a class when the clone is expanded.

cdr3_length	v_call	clone_size	d_call	j_call	cdr3_nt	cdr3_aa
12	TRBV7-6	many	.	TRBJ2-7	TGTGCCAGCAGCAAAGGGGTCTACGAGCAGTACTTC	CASSKGVYEQYF
13	TRBV6-6	.	.	TRBJ1-2	TGTGCCAGCAGTTACTCCCGATTTGATGGCTACACCTTC	CASSYSRFDGYTF
15	TRBV9	.	TRBD1	TRBJ2-3	TGTACCAGCTCCGGGACAGGGGTAAAGCCAGATACGCAGTATTTT	CTSSGTGVKPDTQYF
15	TRBV28	few	.	TRBJ1-5	TGTGCCAGCAGTTCAGGGACACGAGGTTATCAGCCCCAGCATTTT	CASSSGTRGYQPQHF
14	TRBV7-2	many	TRBD2	TRBJ2-5	TGTGCCAGCAGCTTATTAGCGGGGCTAGAGACCCAGTACTTC	CASSLLAGLETQYF
16	TRBV12-5	few	TRBD2	TRBJ2-2	TGTGCTAGTGGTTGGGGGACTAGCGGGGGGTCCGGGGAGCTGTTTTTT	CASGWGTSGGSGELFF
21	TRBV12-5	few	TRBD1	TRBJ1-1	TGTGCTAGTGGTTTGGATCAAACCCTACCAGGGGGGACGGCGTGGGGCACTGAAGCTTTCTTT	CASGLDQTLPGGTAWGTEAFF
16	TRBV19	many	TRBD1	TRBJ1-5	TGTGCCAGCGGACAGGAACTCTTCAATAGCAATCAGCCCCAGCATTTT	CASGQELFNSNQPQHF
17	TRBV7-9	.	TRBD1	TRBJ1-1	TGTGCCAGCAGCCCGGCCGGGACAGGGGGCTTTGAGGTTGAAGCTTTCTTT	CASSPAGTGGFEVEAFF
16	TRBV14	.	.	TRBJ2-5	TGTGCCAGCAGCCAAGATTGGGGCCGTAGGCAAGAGACCCAGTACTTC	CASSQDWGRRQETQYF
16	TRBV7-8	many	.	TRBJ1-1	TGTGCCAGCAGCACCCTCGGTGGCGGACTGAACACTGAAGCTTTCTTT	CASSTLGGGLNTEAFF
16	TRBV7-2	.	TRBD1	TRBJ1-6	TGTGCCAGCAGCTTCAGGACAGGCTCCTATAATTCACCCCTCCACTTT	CASSFRTGSYNSPLHF
15	TRBV5-6	.	.	TRBJ2-7	TGTGCCAGCAGCTTGGAGGGGGGGAGCACCTACGAGCAGTACTTC	CASSLEGGSTYEQYF
17	TRBV6-5	.	.	TRBJ2-1	TGTGCCAGCAGTCCGCGGGACAGCCCGAGCCACCACAATGAGCAGTTCTTC	CASSPRDSPSHHNEQFF
16	TRBV7-9	.	.	TRBJ2-2	TGTGCCAGCAGCTTAGCAGGGGGGGCGAACACCGGGGAGCTGTTTTTT	CASSLAGGANTGELFF
17	TRBV12-5	.	.	TRBJ2-2	TGTGCTAGTGGTTTGGGGAACAGGGTCGCGAACACCGGGGAGCTGTTTTTT	CASGLGNRVANTGELFF
15	TRBV6-2/TRBV6-3	few	.	TRBJ1-3	TGTGCCAGCAGTTACTTCTTGGGCTCTGGAAACACCATATATTTT	CASSYFLGSGNTIYF